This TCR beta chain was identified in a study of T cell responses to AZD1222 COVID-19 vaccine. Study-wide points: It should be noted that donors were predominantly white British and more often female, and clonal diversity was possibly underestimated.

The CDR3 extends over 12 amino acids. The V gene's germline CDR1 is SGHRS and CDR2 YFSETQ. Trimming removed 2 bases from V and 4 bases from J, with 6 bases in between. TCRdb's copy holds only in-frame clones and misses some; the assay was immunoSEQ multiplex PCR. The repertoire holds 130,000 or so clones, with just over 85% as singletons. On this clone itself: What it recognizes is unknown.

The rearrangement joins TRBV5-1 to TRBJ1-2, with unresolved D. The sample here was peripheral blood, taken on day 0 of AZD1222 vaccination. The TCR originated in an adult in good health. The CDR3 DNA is TGCGCCAGCAGCTTTGAGGGCTATGGCTACACCTTC. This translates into CASSFEGYGYTF.